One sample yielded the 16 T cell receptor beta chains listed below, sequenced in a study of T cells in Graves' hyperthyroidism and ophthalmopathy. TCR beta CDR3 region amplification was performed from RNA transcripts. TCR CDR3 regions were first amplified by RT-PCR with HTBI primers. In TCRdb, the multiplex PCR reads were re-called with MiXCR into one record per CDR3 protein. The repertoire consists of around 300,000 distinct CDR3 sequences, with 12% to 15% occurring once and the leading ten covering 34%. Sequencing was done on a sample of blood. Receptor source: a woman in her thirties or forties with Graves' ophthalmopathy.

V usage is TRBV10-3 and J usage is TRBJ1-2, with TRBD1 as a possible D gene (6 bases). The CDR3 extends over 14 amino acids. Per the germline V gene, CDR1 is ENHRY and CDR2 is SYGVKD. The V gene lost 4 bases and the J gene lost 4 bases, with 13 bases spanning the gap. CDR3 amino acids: CAISVLQGTYGYTF. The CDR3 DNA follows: TGTGCCATCAGTGTACTACAGGGTACCTATGGCTACACCTTC.

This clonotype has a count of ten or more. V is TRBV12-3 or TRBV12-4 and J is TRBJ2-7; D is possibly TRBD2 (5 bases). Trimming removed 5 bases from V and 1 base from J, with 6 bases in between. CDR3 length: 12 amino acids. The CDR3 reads CASSGSSYEQYF. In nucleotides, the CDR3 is TGTGCCAGCAGTGGGAGTTCCTACGAGCAGTACTTC.

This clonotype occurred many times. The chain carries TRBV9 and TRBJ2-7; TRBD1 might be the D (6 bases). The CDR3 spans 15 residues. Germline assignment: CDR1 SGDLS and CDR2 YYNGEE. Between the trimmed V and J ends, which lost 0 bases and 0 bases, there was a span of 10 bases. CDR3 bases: TGTGCCAGCAGCGTAGAAGGACAGTCCTCCTACGAGCAGTACTTC. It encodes CASSVEGQSSYEQYF.

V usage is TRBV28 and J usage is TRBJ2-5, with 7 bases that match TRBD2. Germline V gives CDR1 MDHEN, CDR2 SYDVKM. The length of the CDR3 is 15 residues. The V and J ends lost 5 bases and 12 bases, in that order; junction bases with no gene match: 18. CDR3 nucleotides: TGTGCCAGCAGTCGAACCCCCCGCTCCGGGACTAAAAAGTACTTC. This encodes CASSRTPRSGTKKYF.

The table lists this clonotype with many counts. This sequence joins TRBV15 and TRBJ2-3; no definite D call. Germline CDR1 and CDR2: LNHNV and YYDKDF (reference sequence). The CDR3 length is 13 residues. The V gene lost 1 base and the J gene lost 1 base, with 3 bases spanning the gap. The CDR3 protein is CATSRAGTDTQYF. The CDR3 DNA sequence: TGTGCCACCAGCAGAGCAGGCACAGATACGCAGTATTTT.

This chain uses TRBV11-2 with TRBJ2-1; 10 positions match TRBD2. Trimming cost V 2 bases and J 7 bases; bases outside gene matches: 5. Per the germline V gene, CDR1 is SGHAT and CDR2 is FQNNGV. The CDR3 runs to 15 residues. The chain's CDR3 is CASSLYSGGANEQFF. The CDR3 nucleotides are TGTGCCAGCAGCTTATACAGCGGGGGGGCAAATGAGCAGTTCTTC. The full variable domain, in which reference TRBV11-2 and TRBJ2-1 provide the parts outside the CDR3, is EAGVAQSPRYKIIEKRQSVAFWCNPISGHATLYWYQQILGQGPKLLIQFQNNGVVDDSQLPKDRFSAERLKGVDSTLKIQPAKLEDSAVYLCASSLYSGGANEQFFGPGTRLTVL.

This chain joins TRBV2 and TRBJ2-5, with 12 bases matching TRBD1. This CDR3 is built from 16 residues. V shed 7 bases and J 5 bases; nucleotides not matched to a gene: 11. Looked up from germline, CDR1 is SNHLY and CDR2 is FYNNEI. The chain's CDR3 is CASTQSGTGGGETQYF. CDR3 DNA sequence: TGTGCCAGCACACAGTCCGGGACAGGGGGCGGGGAGACCCAGTACTTC.

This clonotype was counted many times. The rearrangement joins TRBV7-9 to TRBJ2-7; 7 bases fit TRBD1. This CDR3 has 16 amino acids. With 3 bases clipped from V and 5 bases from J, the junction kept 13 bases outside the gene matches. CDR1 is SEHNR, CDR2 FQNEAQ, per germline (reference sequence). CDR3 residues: CASSFLGQGVVDEQYF. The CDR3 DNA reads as TGTGCCAGCAGCTTTCTGGGGCAGGGGGTGGTCGACGAGCAGTACTTC.

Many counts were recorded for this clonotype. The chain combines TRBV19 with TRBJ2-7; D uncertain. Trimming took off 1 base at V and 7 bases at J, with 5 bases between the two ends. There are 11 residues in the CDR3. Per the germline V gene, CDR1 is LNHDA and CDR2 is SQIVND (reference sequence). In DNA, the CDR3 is TGTGCCAGTAGTATAGGAAGGGAGCAGTACTTC. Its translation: CASSIGREQYF.

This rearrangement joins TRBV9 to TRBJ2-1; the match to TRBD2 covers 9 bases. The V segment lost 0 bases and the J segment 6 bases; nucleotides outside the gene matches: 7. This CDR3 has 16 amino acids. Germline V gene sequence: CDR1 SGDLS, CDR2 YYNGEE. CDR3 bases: TGTGCCAGCAGCGTAGCGGGGACTAGCAGTGTCAATGAGCAGTTCTTC. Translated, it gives CASSVAGTSSVNEQFF. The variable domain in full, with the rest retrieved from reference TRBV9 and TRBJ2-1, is DSGVTQTPKHLITATGQRVTLRCSPRSGDLSVYWYQQSLDQGLQFLIQYYNGEERAKGNILERFSAQQFPDLHSELNLSSLELGDSALYFCASSVAGTSSVNEQFFGPGTRLTVL.

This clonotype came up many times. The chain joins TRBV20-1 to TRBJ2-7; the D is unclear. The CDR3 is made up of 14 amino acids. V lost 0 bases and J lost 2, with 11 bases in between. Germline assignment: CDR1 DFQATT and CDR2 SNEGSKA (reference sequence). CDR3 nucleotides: TGCAGTGCTAGAGATCCGGACGGAACCTACGAGCAGTACTTC. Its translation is CSARDPDGTYEQYF.

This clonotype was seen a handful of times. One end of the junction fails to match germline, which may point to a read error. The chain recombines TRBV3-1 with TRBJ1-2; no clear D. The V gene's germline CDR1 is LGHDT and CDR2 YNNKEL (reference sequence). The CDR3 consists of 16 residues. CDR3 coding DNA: TGTGCCGGCAGCCAAGATCTAATCAGTCGAGCCTATGGCTACACCTTC. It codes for CAGSQDLISRAYGYTF.

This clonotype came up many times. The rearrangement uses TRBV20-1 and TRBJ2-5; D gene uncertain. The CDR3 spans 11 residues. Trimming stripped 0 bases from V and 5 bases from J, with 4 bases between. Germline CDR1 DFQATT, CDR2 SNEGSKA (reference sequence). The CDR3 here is CSARDLETQYF. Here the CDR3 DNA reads TGCAGTGCTAGAGATCTGGAGACCCAGTACTTC.

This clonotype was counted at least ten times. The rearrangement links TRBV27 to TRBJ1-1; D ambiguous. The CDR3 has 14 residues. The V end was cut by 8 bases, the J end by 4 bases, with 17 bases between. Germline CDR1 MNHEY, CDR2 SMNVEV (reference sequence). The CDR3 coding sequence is TGTGCCAGCCGGGTTGGACGGGTTGGCACTGAAGCTTTCTTT. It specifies CASRVGRVGTEAFF.

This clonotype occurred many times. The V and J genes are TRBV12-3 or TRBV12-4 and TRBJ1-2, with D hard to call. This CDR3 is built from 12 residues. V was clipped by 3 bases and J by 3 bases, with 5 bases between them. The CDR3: CASSFSDYGYTF. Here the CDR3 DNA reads TGTGCCAGCAGTTTTAGCGACTATGGCTACACCTTC.

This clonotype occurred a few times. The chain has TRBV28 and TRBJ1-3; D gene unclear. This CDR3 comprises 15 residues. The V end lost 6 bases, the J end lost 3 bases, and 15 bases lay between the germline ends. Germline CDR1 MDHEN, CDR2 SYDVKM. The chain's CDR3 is CASSVPRLSGNTIYF. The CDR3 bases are TGTGCCAGCAGCGTCCCGAGGTTGAGTGGAAACACCATATATTTT.